This T cell receptor (beta chain) was identified in a study of blood T cell repertoires in COVID-19. The CDR3 contains 14 residues. The ends were cut back, 5 bases at V and 2 bases at J, with 11 bases in the middle. Germline CDR1 LNHNV, CDR2 YYDKDF (reference sequence). Repertoires were generated with immunoSEQ multiplex PCR, while TCRdb's copy carries only in-frame clones and drops some. The table has roughly 100,000 clones, over 65% seen once. V gene TRBV15 combines with J gene TRBJ2-3, with D possibly matching TRBD1 (6 bases). The sequence derives from a human donor in a cohort sampled during active COVID-19. Sequenced sample: peripheral blood. The CDR3 DNA follows: TGTGCCACCAGCGTAGGGGGTCCCACAGATACGCAGTATTTT. Its protein product is CATSVGGPTDTQYF. The variable domain in full, with the rest retrieved from reference TRBV15 and TRBJ2-3, is DAMVIQNPRYQVTQFGKPVTLSCSQTLNHNVMYWYQQKSSQAPKLLFHYYDKDFNNEADTPDNFQSRRPNTSFCFLDIRSPGLGDTAMYLCATSVGGPTDTQYFGPGTRLTVL.